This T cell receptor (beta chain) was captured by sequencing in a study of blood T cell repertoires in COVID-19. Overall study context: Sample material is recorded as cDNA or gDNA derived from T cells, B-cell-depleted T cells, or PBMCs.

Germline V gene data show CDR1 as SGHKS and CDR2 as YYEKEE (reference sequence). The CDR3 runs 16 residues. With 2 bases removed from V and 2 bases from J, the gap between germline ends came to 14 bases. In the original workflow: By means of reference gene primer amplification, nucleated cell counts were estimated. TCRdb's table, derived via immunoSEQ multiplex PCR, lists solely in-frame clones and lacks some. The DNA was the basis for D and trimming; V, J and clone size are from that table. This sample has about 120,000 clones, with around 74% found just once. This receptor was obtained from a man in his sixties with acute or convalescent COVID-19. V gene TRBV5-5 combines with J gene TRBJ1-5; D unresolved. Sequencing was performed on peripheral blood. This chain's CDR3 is CASSLAPLGGNQPQHF. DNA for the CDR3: TGTGCCAGCAGCTTAGCACCGCTCGGAGGCAATCAGCCCCAGCATTTT.